Each of the 6 T cell receptor beta chains below was sequenced from the same sample in a study of blood T cell repertoires in COVID-19. Profiled with immunoSEQ multiplex PCR; TCRdb holds only in-frame clones, not every one. The data contain about 88,000 clones, about 90% of them singletons. Sequenced: peripheral blood. The receptors come from a human donor with active COVID-19. The donor label of this sample is uncertain.

CDR3: CASSSPGQGKLGEQYF. Here the CDR3 DNA reads TGTGCCAGCAGCTCCCCGGGACAGGGGAAGTTGGGTGAGCAGTACTTC. The chain carries TRBV7-9 and TRBJ2-7; 10 bases line up with TRBD1. The germline CDR1 and CDR2 sequences are SEHNR and FQNEAQ (reference sequence). The CDR3 sequence is 16 residues long. Trimming at V came to 4 bases and at J to 7 bases, leaving 13 bases not matched to a gene.

This chain uses TRBV2 with TRBJ2-7; tentative D call: TRBD2 (6 bases). Trimming cost V 5 bases and J 6 bases, with 17 bases left between them. The CDR3 loop spans 14 amino acids. The germline CDR1 and CDR2 sequences are SNHLY and FYNNEI. CDR3 loop: CASSPTTRFGEQYF. In DNA, the CDR3 is TGTGCCAGCAGTCCTACGACTAGGTTCGGCGAGCAGTACTTC.

This chain connects TRBV4-1 to TRBJ2-7, with D possibly TRBD1 on 5 matching bases. With 4 bases removed from V and 6 bases from J, the gap between germline ends came to 13 bases. CDR1 is MGHRA and CDR2 is YSYEKL in the germline V gene. This CDR3 contains 13 residues. Here the CDR3 reads CASSLGAGVEQYF. For the CDR3, the DNA is TGCGCCAGCAGCCTAGGGGCCGGTGTCGAGCAGTACTTC.

The genes are TRBV19 and TRBJ1-5; D perhaps matches TRBD1 (5 bases). V was cut by 1 base and J by 11 bases, with 15 bases left in between. CDR1 LNHDA and CDR2 SQIVND come from the germline V gene (reference sequence). The CDR3 covers 14 residues. DNA of the CDR3: TGTGCCAGTAGTATAGGGCTGGGGGGGAAATCCCAGCATTTT. Its protein product is CASSIGLGGKSQHF.

This clone was observed a handful of times. The chain employs TRBV18 and TRBJ1-2; 8 bases line up with TRBD1. The length of the CDR3 is 16 residues. The V gene end was trimmed by 1 base and the J gene end by 5 bases; junction bases not matched to a gene: 9. CDR1 and CDR2 from the germline V gene are KGHSH and LQKENI. In nucleotides, the CDR3 is TGTGCCAGCTCACCACAAGGACAGGGTGGCGTATATGGCTACACCTTC. Encoded protein: CASSPQGQGGVYGYTF.

The V call is TRBV5-1, the J call TRBJ1-3; 11 bases agree with TRBD1. Germline CDR1 is SGHRS and CDR2 is YFSETQ. Trimming removed 5 bases from V and 4 bases from J; junction bases left unmatched: 8. The CDR3 has 16 amino acids. In DNA, the CDR3 is TGCGCCAGCAGTGCCCTGGGACAGGGGGTAGGAAACACCATATATTTT. It codes for CASSALGQGVGNTIYF.